These 9 T cell receptor beta chains originate from one sample sequenced in a study of post-analysis software for immune sequencing data. Presence of unique molecular identifiers characterized the TCR beta cDNA libraries. Using its own MiXCR run on the PCR reads, TCRdb lists one record per CDR3 protein. Seen here are roughly 400,000 distinct CDR3 sequences, roughly 38% observed once, and the top ten hold 7.6%. No cognate antigen is known for these TCRs. Points from the study as a whole: Compared with controls, patients had more of about 5 TRBV segments, including TRBV5-6, TRBV5-1 and TRBV20-1.

The sequenced sample was blood. All receptors come from a girl aged 2-9 years with multiple sclerosis.

V is TRBV28 and J is TRBJ2-3; D is possibly TRBD1 (6 bases). CDR3 size: 15 residues. Germline CDR1 MDHEN, CDR2 SYDVKM. V was cut by 3 bases and J by 2 bases, with 12 bases left in between. CDR3 sequence reads: CASSLPGGLTDTQYF. The CDR3 region has the DNA TGTGCCAGCAGTTTGCCTGGGGGCCTCACAGATACGCAGTATTTT. Full variable domain (missing parts from reference TRBV28 and TRBJ2-3): DVKVTQSSRYLVKRTGEKVFLECVQDMDHENMFWYRQDPGLGLRLIYFSYDVKMKEKGDIPEGYSVSREKKERFSLILESASTNQTSMYLCASSLPGGLTDTQYFGPGTRLTVL.

CDR3 sequence: CASSFSATPGETQYF. The CDR3 coding sequence is TGTGCCAGCAGTTTCTCCGCGACGCCGGGCGAGACCCAGTACTTC. This chain joins TRBV12-3 or TRBV12-4 and TRBJ2-5; D is undetermined. V lost 3 bases, J lost 5 bases, and 16 bases lay in between. The CDR3 spans 15 residues.

The rearrangement links TRBV5-1 to TRBJ2-3, with a weak D call TRBD1 (7 bases). Trimming stripped 4 bases from V and 4 bases from J, with 19 bases between. CDR3 length equals 16 residues. Germline CDR1 reads SGHRS; CDR2 reads YFSETQ. The CDR3 sequence is CASSPPGGGVADTQYF. For the CDR3, the DNA is TGCGCCAGCAGCCCACCAGGGGGAGGCGTCGCAGATACGCAGTATTTT.

The V and J genes are TRBV6-2 or TRBV6-3 and TRBJ2-5; no definite D call. There are 15 residues in the CDR3. Trimming removed 0 bases at V and 5 bases at J, with 13 bases between. The germline V gene encodes CDR1 MNHEY and CDR2 SVGEGT. The CDR3 sequence: CASSYSSGARETQYF. The CDR3 bases are TGTGCCAGCAGTTACTCGAGTGGAGCGCGGGAGACCCAGTACTTC.

The chain carries TRBV5-1 and TRBJ2-1, with D possibly being TRBD1 (6 bases). The V end was cut by 4 bases, the J end by 9 bases, with 17 bases between. The germline V gene encodes CDR1 SGHRS and CDR2 YFSETQ. The CDR3 is made up of 14 amino acids. This CDR3 reads CASSPLEQGAEQFF. CDR3 DNA sequence: TGCGCCAGCAGCCCTCTGGAACAGGGAGCTGAGCAGTTCTTC.

This clonotype was detected only a few times. The chain is built from TRBV12-3 or TRBV12-4 and TRBJ2-1; TRBD2 might be the D (6 bases). The ends were cut back, 5 bases at V and 0 bases at J, with 8 bases in the middle. The CDR3 runs to 14 residues. CDR3 sequence: CASSTSNSYNEQFF. The CDR3 DNA reads as TGTGCCAGCAGTACTAGCAACTCCTACAATGAGCAGTTCTTC.

The rearrangement uses TRBV15 and TRBJ2-7, with unresolved D. Germline V lookup: CDR1 LNHNV, CDR2 YYDKDF (reference sequence). This CDR3 is built from 15 residues. With 0 bases removed from V and 5 bases from J, the gap between germline ends came to 14 bases. DNA of the CDR3: TGTGCCACCAGCAGAGATTCCCCGGAGTGGAACGAGCAGTACTTC. It is translated as CATSRDSPEWNEQYF.

The chain is built from TRBV3-1 and TRBJ2-7, with 11 bases lining up with TRBD1. The DNA matches TRBJ2-5 better at its end, which makes the J call doubtful. CDR3 length equals 15 residues. Germline-derived CDR1 and CDR2 are LGHDT and YNNKEL (reference sequence). CDR3 in DNA: TGTGCCAGCAGCCAAGGGGGACAGGGGGGTGAGACCCAGTACTTC. Translating it yields CASSQGGQGGETQYF.

With respect to this clonotype: Since a much larger clone is just one base distant, this may be a read error. The chain uses TRBV4-1 and TRBJ2-1, with 12 bases fitting TRBD2. J was trimmed by 8 bases and V by 3 bases; bases with no gene match: 11. This CDR3 spans 17 amino acids. Germline V gives CDR1 MGHRA, CDR2 YSYEKL. As DNA, the CDR3 is TGCGCCAGCAGCCATCGATCCGGGACTAGCGGGTGCGATGAGCAGTTCTTC. It yields the protein CASSHRSGTSGCDEQFF.